Listed here are 2 T cell receptor beta chains from one sample, sequenced in a study of tumor-infiltrating lymphocytes in localized non-small cell lung cancer. Data came from immunoSEQ multiplex PCR; TCRdb stores just in-frame clones and leaves some out. This table holds fewer than 25,000 clones, around 80% found once. Sequencing used lung tumor tissue. All receptors derive from a human donor with non-small cell lung cancer.

The rearrangement uses TRBV11-3 and TRBJ2-2, with 9 bases fitting TRBD2. After removal of 4 bases from V and 1 base from J, the junction contained 1 base not matched to a gene. Germline loops: CDR1 SGHNT, CDR2 YENEEA. The CDR3 length is 15 residues. The CDR3 DNA sequence: TGTGCCAGCAGCTCAGCGGGAGGGAACACCGGGGAGCTGTTTTTT. This encodes CASSSAGGNTGELFF.

The J gene is TRBJ2-1, the V gene TRBV5-4; 16 nucleotides line up with TRBD2. Germline V lookup: CDR1 SGHNT, CDR2 YYREEE (reference sequence). V lost 4 bases to trimming and J lost 3 bases; unmatched junction nucleotides: 7. The length of the CDR3 is 18 residues. The CDR3 here is CASSLGLAGGPGYNEQFF. The DNA of the CDR3 is TGTGCCAGCAGCCTGGGACTAGCGGGAGGGCCCGGCTACAATGAGCAGTTCTTC.